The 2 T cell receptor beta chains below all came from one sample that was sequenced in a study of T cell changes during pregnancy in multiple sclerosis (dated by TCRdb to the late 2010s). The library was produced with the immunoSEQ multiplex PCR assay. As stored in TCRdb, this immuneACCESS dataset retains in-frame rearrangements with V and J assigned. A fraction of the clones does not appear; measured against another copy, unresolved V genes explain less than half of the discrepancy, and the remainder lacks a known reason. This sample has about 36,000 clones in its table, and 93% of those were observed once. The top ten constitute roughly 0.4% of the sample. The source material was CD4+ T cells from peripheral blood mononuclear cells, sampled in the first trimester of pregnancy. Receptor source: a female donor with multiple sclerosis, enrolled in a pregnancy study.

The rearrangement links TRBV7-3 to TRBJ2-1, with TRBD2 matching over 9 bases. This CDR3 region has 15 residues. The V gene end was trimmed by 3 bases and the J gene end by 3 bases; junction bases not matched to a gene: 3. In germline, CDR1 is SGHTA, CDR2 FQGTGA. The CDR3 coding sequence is TGTGCCAGCAGCTTCTCGCGGGGGGGCTACAATGAGCAGTTCTTC. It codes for CASSFSRGGYNEQFF.

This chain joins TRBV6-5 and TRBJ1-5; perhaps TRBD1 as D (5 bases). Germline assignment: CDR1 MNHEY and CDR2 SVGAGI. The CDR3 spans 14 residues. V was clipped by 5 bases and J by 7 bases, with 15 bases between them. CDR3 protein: CASSPLGGRQPQHF. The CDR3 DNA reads TGTGCCAGCAGTCCCCTCGGGGGGAGACAGCCCCAGCATTTT.